This record covers a single TCR beta chain. The source of the sample is a study of blood T cell repertoires in COVID-19. At the level of the study: Donors in the United States, Italy and Spain gave samples during acute or convalescent COVID-19.

In the study's own analysis: Amplifying reference gene primers gave estimates of nucleated cell counts. Clones were read by immunoSEQ multiplex PCR, and TCRdb kept only the in-frame ones, dropping some. V, J and clone size are taken as reported in that table, and D and trimming were inferred from the DNA itself. The data contain about 140,000 clones, approximately 84% of them singletons. Cohorts were assigned according to the clinical history that participants reported. Sequenced input: PBMCs or T cells enriched from blood (not recorded which). The source is a woman aged 50 to 65 with acute COVID-19.

The CDR3 sequence is CASSLQGPEGYTF. DNA for the CDR3: TGTGCCAGCAGCTTGCAGGGCCCAGAGGGCTACACCTTC. The chain combines TRBV5-6 with TRBJ1-2, with a possible D match to TRBD1 (5 bases). CDR1 is SGHDT and CDR2 is YYEEEE in the germline V gene. This CDR3 is built from 13 residues. V gave up 1 base and J gave up 8 bases, with 12 bases separating them.